The entry below gives a single T cell receptor beta chain sequence along with its context. The clone's antigen remains unknown. Per-base qualities were not stored, and no clone one base away is much larger. The data belong to a study of CD8 T cells in ankylosing spondylitis (dated by TCRdb to the late 2010s). Turning to the overall study: The study set out to find disease-linked TCR variants by profiling T cell receptor beta repertoires in ankylosing spondylitis patients and healthy donors. Samples of peripheral blood were taken, and for ankylosing spondylitis patients, synovial fluid was collected as well. The full study cohort comprised about 23 ankylosing spondylitis patients and some 110 healthy donors. The study at large found these results: The disease-linked clones had a CD8+ phenotype and were found at relatively low frequencies in peripheral blood. The disease-linked clones were reported to be significantly enriched in matched synovial fluid samples from ankylosing spondylitis patients. Some motif variants had previously been reported in the synovial fluid and blood of reactive arthritis patients, which suggests shared mechanisms of disease initiation. A TCR beta motif made up of several highly homologous amino acid variants appeared to be characteristic of blood from ankylosing spondylitis patients.

The junction shows trimming of 1 base on V and 0 bases on J, plus 11 bases between the germline ends. The cysteine opens and the phenylalanine closes a CDR3 of 16 amino acids. CDR3 DNA is the only sequence kept; it has 48 bases, read in frame from the first base. Sequencing was carried out with an Illumina MiSeq. TCR beta libraries were prepared by quantitative 5'-RACE with molecular barcodes. Per the source publication's procedure: A new computational method based on a probabilistic model of VDJ rearrangement was used to identify disease-linked TCR variants. TCRdb ran its own pipeline on the public reads, namely fastp trimming at Q25 and MiXCR clone calling, and kept in-frame beta chains. A single entry per CDR3 protein holds the most common genes and DNA from its merged rows. These V and J calls are TCRdb output, not the study's own analysis. Counted in this sample were about 33,000 distinct CDR3 sequences; approximately 15% of them appeared once. The ten largest account for less than 45% of the sample.

Specimen: blood. The TCR comes from a male donor with ankylosing spondylitis or in good health (not recorded which). The sequence links TRBV12-3 or TRBV12-4 to TRBJ2-3, with TRBD2 tentatively as D gene (6 bases match). The CDR3 loop reads CASSLVPRGSTDTQYF. The nucleotide sequence reads as follows: TGTGCCAGCAGTTTAGTTCCCCGGGGGAGCACAGATACGCAGTATTTT.